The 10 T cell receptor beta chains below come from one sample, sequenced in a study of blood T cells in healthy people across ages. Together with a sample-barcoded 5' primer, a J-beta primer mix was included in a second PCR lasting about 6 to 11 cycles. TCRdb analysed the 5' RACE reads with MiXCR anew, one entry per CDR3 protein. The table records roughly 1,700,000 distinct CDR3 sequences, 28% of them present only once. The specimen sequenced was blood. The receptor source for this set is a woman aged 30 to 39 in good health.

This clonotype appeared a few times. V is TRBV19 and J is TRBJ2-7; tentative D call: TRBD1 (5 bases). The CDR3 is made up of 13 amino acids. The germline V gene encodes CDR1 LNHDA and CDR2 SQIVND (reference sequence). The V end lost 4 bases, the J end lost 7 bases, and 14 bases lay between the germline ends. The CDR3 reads CASSTQGPGEQYF. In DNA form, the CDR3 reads TGTGCCAGTAGTACTCAGGGTCCTGGGGAGCAGTACTTC.

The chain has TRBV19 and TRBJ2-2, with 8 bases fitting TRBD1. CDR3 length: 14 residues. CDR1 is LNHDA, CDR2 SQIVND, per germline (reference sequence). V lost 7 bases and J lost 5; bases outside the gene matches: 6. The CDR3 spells CASNPRGHTGELFF. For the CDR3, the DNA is TGTGCCAGTAACCCCAGGGGGCATACCGGGGAGCTGTTTTTT.

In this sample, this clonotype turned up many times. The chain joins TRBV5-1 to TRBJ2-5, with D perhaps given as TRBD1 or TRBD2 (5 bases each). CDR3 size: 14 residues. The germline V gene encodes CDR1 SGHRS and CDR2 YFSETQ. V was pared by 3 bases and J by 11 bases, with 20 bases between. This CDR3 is CASSSGTQSVGQYF. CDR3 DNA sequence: TGCGCCAGCAGCTCCGGGACCCAATCAGTCGGGCAGTACTTC.

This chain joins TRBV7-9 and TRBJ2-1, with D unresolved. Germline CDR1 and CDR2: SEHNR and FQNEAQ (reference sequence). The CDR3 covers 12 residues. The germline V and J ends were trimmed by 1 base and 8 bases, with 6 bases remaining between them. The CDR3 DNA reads TGTGCCAGCAGCTTAGACTTCGATGAGCAGTTCTTC. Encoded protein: CASSLDFDEQFF.

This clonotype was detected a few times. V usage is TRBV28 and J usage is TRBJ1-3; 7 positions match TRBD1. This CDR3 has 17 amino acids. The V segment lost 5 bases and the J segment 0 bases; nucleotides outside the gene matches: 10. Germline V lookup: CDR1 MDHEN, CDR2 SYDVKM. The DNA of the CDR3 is TGTGCCAGCAGTCCCGGGACAGATTCAAGCTCTGGAAACACCATATATTTT. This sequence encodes CASSPGTDSSSGNTIYF.

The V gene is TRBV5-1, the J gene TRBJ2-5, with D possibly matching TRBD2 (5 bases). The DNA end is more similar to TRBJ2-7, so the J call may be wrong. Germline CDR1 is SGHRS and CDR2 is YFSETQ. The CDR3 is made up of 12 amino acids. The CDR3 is CASSITGDEQYF. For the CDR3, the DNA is TGCGCCAGCAGTATTACCGGGGACGAGCAGTACTTC.

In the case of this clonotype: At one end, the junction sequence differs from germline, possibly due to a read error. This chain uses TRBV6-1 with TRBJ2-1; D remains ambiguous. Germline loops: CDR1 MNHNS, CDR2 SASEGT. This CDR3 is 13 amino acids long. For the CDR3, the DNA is TGTGCCAGCAGTGATGAGGCGTACAGTGAGCAGTTCTTC. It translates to CASSDEAYSEQFF.

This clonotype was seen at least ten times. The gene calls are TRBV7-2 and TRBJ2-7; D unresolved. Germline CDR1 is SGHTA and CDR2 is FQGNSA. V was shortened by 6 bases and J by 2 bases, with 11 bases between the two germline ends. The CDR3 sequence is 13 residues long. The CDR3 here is CASSLGSAYEQYF. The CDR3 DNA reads TGTGCCAGCAGTCTAGGGTCAGCCTACGAGCAGTACTTC.

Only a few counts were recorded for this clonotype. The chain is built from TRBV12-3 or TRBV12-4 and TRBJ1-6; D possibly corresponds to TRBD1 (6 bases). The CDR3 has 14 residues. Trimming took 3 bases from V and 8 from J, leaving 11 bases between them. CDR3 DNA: TGTGCCAGCAGTTTGACAGGCTCCTATTCACCCCTCCACTTT. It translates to CASSLTGSYSPLHF.

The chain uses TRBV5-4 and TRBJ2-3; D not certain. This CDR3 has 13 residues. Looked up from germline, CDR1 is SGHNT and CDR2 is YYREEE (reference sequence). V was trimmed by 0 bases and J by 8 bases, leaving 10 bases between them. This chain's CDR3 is CASSLGMLGTQYF. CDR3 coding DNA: TGTGCCAGCAGCTTGGGTATGCTGGGTACGCAGTATTTT.